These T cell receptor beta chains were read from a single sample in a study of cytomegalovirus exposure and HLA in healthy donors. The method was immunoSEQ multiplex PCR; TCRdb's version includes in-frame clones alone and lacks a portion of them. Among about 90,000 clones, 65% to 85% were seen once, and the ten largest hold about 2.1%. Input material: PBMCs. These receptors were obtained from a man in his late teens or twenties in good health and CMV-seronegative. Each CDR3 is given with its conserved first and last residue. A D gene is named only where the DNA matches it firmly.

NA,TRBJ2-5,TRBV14,CASSYTSSETQYF
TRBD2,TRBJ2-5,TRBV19,CASSITGGQETQYF
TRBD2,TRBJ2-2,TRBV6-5,CASSSLAANTGELFF
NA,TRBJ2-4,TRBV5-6,CASSLGGPIAKNIQYF
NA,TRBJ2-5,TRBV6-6,CASSYVMRETQYF
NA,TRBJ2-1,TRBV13,CASSLRGTANEQFF
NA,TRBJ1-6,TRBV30,CAWSVGQGYSPLHF
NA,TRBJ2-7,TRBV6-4,CASSEGQEGYEQYF
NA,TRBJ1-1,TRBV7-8,CASSFRFSDEAFF
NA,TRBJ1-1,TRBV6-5,CASSYGPQNTEAFF
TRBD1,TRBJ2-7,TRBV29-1,CSVGGRDRDRYEQYF
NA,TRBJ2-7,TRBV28,CATRGGGGVYEQYF
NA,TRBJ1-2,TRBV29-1,CSVERGGAGYGYTF
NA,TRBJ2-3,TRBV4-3,CASSQAIPGVRTDTQYF
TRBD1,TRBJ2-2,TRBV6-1,CASRATGGETGELFF